This entry lists 22 T cell receptor beta chains sequenced from one sample in a study of cytomegalovirus exposure and HLA in healthy donors. It was with 60 Vbeta and 13 Jbeta primers that the PCR ran. Sequenced by immunoSEQ multiplex PCR; TCRdb stores in-frame clones only, minus some. The table lists around 150,000 clones, approximately 80% of them singletons. Sequencing was done on a sample of PBMCs. These receptor sequences come from a young man in good health and CMV-seronegative.

This rearrangement joins TRBV30 to TRBJ2-3, with unresolved D. From germline, CDR1 is GTSNPN and CDR2 SVGIG (reference sequence). The CDR3 has 12 residues. V lost 2 bases, J lost 3 bases, and 6 bases lay in between. This CDR3 is CAWSMLTDTQYF. The CDR3, as DNA: TGTGCCTGGAGTATGCTAACAGATACGCAGTATTTT.

This clone occurred a few times. This chain uses TRBV18 with TRBJ1-5, with 7 positions matching TRBD1. V trimming: 3 bases; J trimming: 1 base; junction bases outside the gene matches: 6. Germline lookup yields CDR1 KGHSH and CDR2 LQKENI. The CDR3 has 16 residues. The CDR3, as DNA: TGTGCCAGCTCACCGAATACAGGGGTCAGCAATCAGCCCCAGCATTTT. Its translation is CASSPNTGVSNQPQHF.

V usage is TRBV18 and J usage is TRBJ2-5, with D possibly being TRBD1 (6 bases). The germline CDR1 and CDR2 sequences are KGHSH and LQKENI. Trimming removed 1 base from V and 5 bases from J, with 11 bases in between. The CDR3 has 14 amino acids. This CDR3 reads CASSPLRGRETQYF. CDR3 coding DNA: TGTGCCAGCTCACCACTCAGGGGTCGGGAGACCCAGTACTTC.

The J gene is TRBJ2-6, the V gene TRBV6-1; 7 bases align to TRBD2. V shed 3 bases and J 7 bases; nucleotides not matched to a gene: 3. CDR1 is MNHNS, CDR2 SASEGT, per germline. The CDR3 runs to 14 residues. CDR3 sequence (DNA): TGTGCCAGCAGTGACTGGGGACTAGCCAACGTCCTGACTTTC. It is translated as CASSDWGLANVLTF.

The chain carries TRBV28 and TRBJ2-5; 11 positions agree with TRBD2. Germline assignment: CDR1 MDHEN and CDR2 SYDVKM. V lost 7 bases, J lost 4 bases, and 5 bases stayed unmatched. The CDR3 length is 14 residues. This CDR3 is CASKLAGEGETQYF. The CDR3 DNA follows: TGTGCCAGCAAACTAGCGGGAGAGGGAGAGACCCAGTACTTC. Complete variable domain (other parts from reference TRBV28 and TRBJ2-5): DVKVTQSSRYLVKRTGEKVFLECVQDMDHENMFWYRQDPGLGLRLIYFSYDVKMKEKGDIPEGYSVSREKKERFSLILESASTNQTSMYLCASKLAGEGETQYFGPGTRLLVL.

This chain uses TRBV9 with TRBJ2-5; TRBD2 matches at 10 bases. Germline values: CDR1 SGDLS, CDR2 YYNGEE. CDR3 size: 15 residues. The V and J ends lost 5 bases and 5 bases, in that order; junction bases with no gene match: 9. The CDR3 DNA sequence: TGTGCCAGCAGTAGAGCGGGGGGGGCAGTTGAGACCCAGTACTTC. Translation: CASSRAGGAVETQYF. The variable domain in full, completed from reference TRBV9 and TRBJ2-5, reads DSGVTQTPKHLITATGQRVTLRCSPRSGDLSVYWYQQSLDQGLQFLIQYYNGEERAKGNILERFSAQQFPDLHSELNLSSLELGDSALYFCASSRAGGAVETQYFGPGTRLLVL.

This clone appeared once. The chain employs TRBV19 and TRBJ2-4; 14 bases agree with TRBD2. From germline, CDR1 is LNHDA and CDR2 SQIVND (reference sequence). V lost 0 bases to trimming and J lost 7 bases; unmatched junction nucleotides: 5. The CDR3 spans 17 residues. CDR3 DNA: TGTGCCAGTAGTATAGAAGCGGGACTAGCGGGAGACAACATTCAGTACTTC. Its translation is CASSIEAGLAGDNIQYF.

This clone was counted between two and nine times. The chain carries TRBV6-5 and TRBJ2-2; tentatively, D is TRBD1 (6 bases). Germline values: CDR1 MNHEY, CDR2 SVGAGI. The CDR3 is made up of 15 amino acids. With 0 bases removed from V and 5 bases from J, the gap between germline ends came to 10 bases. Here the CDR3 DNA reads TGTGCCAGCAGTTACTCGCAGGGGAGAACCGGGGAGCTGTTTTTT. This codes for CASSYSQGRTGELFF.

The chain combines TRBV6-1 with TRBJ1-5; 10 bases align to TRBD1. In germline, CDR1 is MNHNS, CDR2 SASEGT. J gave up 7 bases and V 6 bases, and 9 bases lay outside the gene matches. CDR3 length equals 15 residues. The CDR3 spells CASRDRGHFGQPQHF. CDR3 sequence (DNA): TGTGCCAGCAGAGACAGGGGGCATTTTGGACAGCCCCAGCATTTT.

This clone was counted only a few times. The chain couples TRBV21-1 to TRBJ2-5; no check of the table's D call, TRBD1, against the DNA was made. TRBV21-1 is designated a pseudogene. This CDR3 region has 22 residues. CDR3 loop: CASSKLHGWGTALFAPRETQYF. The DNA for the CDR3 is TGTGCCAGCAGCAAACTCCATGGGTGGGGGACAGCACTTTTTGCGCCGCGGGAGACCCAGTACTTC.

The chain carries TRBV10-3 and TRBJ2-6; D is perhaps TRBD1 (6 bases). Per germline, CDR1 ENHRY and CDR2 SYGVKD. This CDR3 has 16 amino acids. The ends were cut back, 1 base at V and 0 bases at J, with 7 bases in the middle. Written as DNA, the CDR3 is TGTGCCATCAGTGAGTGGACAGCCTCTGGGGCCAACGTCCTGACTTTC. Residues: CAISEWTASGANVLTF.

The gene calls are TRBV19 and TRBJ1-2, with no clear D. Trimming removed 4 bases from V and 0 bases from J, with 6 bases in between. The CDR3 contains 13 residues. Germline CDR1 is LNHDA and CDR2 is SQIVND (reference sequence). The CDR3 sequence: CASSNSPNYGYTF. DNA for the CDR3: TGTGCCAGTAGTAACAGCCCTAACTATGGCTACACCTTC.

This chain joins TRBV27 and TRBJ2-1, with 8 bases aligning to TRBD2. This CDR3 spans 16 amino acids. With 5 bases clipped from V and 2 bases from J, the junction kept 8 bases outside the gene matches. The germline gives CDR1 MNHEY, CDR2 SMNVEV (reference sequence). CDR3 region: CASSPGLALTYNEQFF. The CDR3 DNA is TGTGCCAGCAGTCCTGGACTAGCCCTCACCTACAATGAGCAGTTCTTC.

This chain joins TRBV28 and TRBJ1-3; 7 positions match TRBD1. After removal of 6 bases from V and 1 base from J, the junction contained 6 bases not matched to a gene. The CDR3 runs to 15 residues. Per the germline V gene, CDR1 is MDHEN and CDR2 is SYDVKM. The CDR3 protein is CASSSGTASGNTIYF. CDR3 coding DNA: TGTGCCAGCAGCTCCGGGACAGCTTCTGGAAACACCATATATTTT. Filled out from reference TRBV28 and TRBJ1-3, the complete variable domain reads DVKVTQSSRYLVKRTGEKVFLECVQDMDHENMFWYRQDPGLGLRLIYFSYDVKMKEKGDIPEGYSVSREKKERFSLILESASTNQTSMYLCASSSGTASGNTIYFGEGSWLTVV.

As for this clone: This is likely a read error, given that the CDR3 carries no conserved phenylalanine or tryptophan at its end. Because the CDR3's place on the DNA is in doubt, the DNA is left out and the CDR3 is given as listed by TCRdb. V and J are TRBV7-9 and TRBJ2-4; the D call in the table, TRBD2, was not verified against the DNA. The CDR3 contains 12 residues when both ends are counted. The germline CDR1 and CDR2 sequences are SEHNR and FQNEAQ (reference sequence). The CDR3 region is CASSLGAGPYVH.

This sequence joins TRBV30 and TRBJ2-1, with D uncertain. V lost 0 bases and J 10 bases, leaving 10 bases between the germline ends. The CDR3 contains 12 residues. Germline CDR1 is GTSNPN and CDR2 is SVGIG (reference sequence). Here the CDR3 reads CAWSVRGDEQFF. The CDR3 nucleotides read TGTGCCTGGAGTGTACGCGGCGACGAGCAGTTCTTC.

This clone was picked up a small number of times. The chain has TRBV2 and TRBJ2-1; 12 bases map to TRBD2. The CDR3 loop spans 15 amino acids. Germline CDR1 SNHLY, CDR2 FYNNEI. V lost 7 bases and J lost 9; bases outside the gene matches: 10. CDR3 bases: TGTGCCAGCAAGATACAGACTAGCGGGAGCGGTGAGCAGTTCTTC. Its protein product is CASKIQTSGSGEQFF.

This clone was counted once. The V and J genes are TRBV19 and TRBJ1-2, with TRBD1 matching over 7 bases. Per germline, CDR1 LNHDA and CDR2 SQIVND (reference sequence). The CDR3 extends over 15 amino acids. J was trimmed by 3 bases and V by 5 bases; bases with no gene match: 9. The CDR3 DNA follows: TGTGCCAGTAGTTCCCTGACAGGGCGCTACTATGGCTACACCTTC. This gives the protein CASSSLTGRYYGYTF.

The gene calls are TRBV28 and TRBJ1-5, with 12 bases lining up with TRBD1. Germline trimming cut 3 bases from V and 3 bases from J; bases unmatched to any gene: 3. This CDR3 is 16 amino acids long. The germline gives CDR1 MDHEN, CDR2 SYDVKM. CDR3 region: CASSFGDRGLNQPQHF. As DNA, the CDR3 is TGTGCCAGCAGTTTTGGGGACAGGGGGCTCAATCAGCCCCAGCATTTT.

The CDR3 DNA reads TGTGCCAGTAGTAGAACAGGGGGCCATGGCTACACCTTC. Encoded protein: CASSRTGGHGYTF. This chain links TRBV19 with TRBJ1-2; TRBD1 matches 9 bases. CDR1 and CDR2 (germline): LNHDA, SQIVND (reference sequence). There are 13 residues in the CDR3. The V segment lost 4 bases and the J segment 6 bases; nucleotides outside the gene matches: 3.

This clone has just a few counts. In the same sample, other DNA sequences code for this CDR3. CDR3 nucleotide sequence: TGTGCCAGCGGGGGGGAGCAGTACTTC. Translation: CASGGEQYF. V and J are TRBV28 and TRBJ2-7; maybe TRBD2 (6 bases). In germline, CDR1 is MDHEN, CDR2 SYDVKM. The V end lost 8 bases, the J end lost 7 bases, and 6 bases lay between the germline ends. CDR3 size: 9 residues.

The CDR3 sequence is CASSFGDRGDTEAFF. In DNA, the CDR3 is TGTGCCAGCAGTTTCGGGGACAGGGGAGACACTGAAGCTTTCTTT. V usage is TRBV6-5 and J usage is TRBJ1-1; TRBD1 matches at 10 bases. Germline V gene lookup returns CDR1 MNHEY and CDR2 SVGAGI. The CDR3 runs 15 residues. Trimming cost V 4 bases and J 3 bases; bases outside gene matches: 5.